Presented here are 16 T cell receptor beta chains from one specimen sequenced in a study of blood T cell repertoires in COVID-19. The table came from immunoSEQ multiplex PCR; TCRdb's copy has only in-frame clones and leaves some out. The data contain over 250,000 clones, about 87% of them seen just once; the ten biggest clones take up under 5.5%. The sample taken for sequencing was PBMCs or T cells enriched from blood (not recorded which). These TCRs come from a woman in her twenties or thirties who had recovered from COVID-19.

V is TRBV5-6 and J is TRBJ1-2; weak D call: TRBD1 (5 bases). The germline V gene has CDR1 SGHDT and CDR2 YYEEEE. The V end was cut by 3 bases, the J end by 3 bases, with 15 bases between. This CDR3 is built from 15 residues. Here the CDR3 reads CASSSRAKVDYGYTF. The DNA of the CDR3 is TGTGCCAGCAGCTCCAGGGCGAAGGTAGACTATGGCTACACCTTC. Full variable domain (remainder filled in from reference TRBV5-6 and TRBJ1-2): DAGVTQSPTHLIKTRGQQVTLRCSPKSGHDTVSWYQQALGQGPQFIFQYYEEEERQRGNFPDRFSGHQFPNYSSELNVNALLLGDSALYLCASSSRAKVDYGYTFGSGTRLTVV.

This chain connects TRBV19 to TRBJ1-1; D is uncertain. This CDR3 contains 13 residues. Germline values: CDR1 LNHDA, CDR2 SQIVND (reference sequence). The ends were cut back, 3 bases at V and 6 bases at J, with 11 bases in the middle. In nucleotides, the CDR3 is TGTGCCAGTAGTATTGCCTCTTACTCTGAAGCTTTCTTT. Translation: CASSIASYSEAFF.

Here the CDR3 reads CASSLLPDTQYF. Here the CDR3 DNA reads TGTGCCAGCAGCTTGCTCCCAGATACGCAGTATTTT. The chain employs TRBV5-4 and TRBJ2-3; D is uncertain. This CDR3 contains 12 residues. The germline V gene encodes CDR1 SGHNT and CDR2 YYREEE (reference sequence). The ends were cut back, 1 base at V and 4 bases at J, with 4 bases in the middle.

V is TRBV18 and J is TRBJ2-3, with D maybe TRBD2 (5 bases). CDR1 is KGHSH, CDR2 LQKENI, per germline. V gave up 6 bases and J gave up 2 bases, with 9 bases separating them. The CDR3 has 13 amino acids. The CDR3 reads CASSDFSTDTQYF. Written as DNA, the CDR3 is TGTGCCAGCTCGGACTTTTCCACAGATACGCAGTATTTT.

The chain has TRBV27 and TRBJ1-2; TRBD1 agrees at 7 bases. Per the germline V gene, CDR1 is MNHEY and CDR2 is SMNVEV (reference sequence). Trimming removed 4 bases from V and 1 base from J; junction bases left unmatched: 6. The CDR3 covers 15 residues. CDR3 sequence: CASSSGQLNNYGYTF. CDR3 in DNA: TGTGCCAGCAGTTCGGGACAGCTAAATAACTATGGCTACACCTTC.

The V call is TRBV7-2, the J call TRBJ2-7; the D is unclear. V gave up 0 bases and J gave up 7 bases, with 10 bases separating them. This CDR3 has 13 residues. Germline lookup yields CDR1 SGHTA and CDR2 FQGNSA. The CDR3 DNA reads TGTGCCAGCAGCTTAGCCAGGCATAATGAGCAGTACTTC. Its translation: CASSLARHNEQYF.

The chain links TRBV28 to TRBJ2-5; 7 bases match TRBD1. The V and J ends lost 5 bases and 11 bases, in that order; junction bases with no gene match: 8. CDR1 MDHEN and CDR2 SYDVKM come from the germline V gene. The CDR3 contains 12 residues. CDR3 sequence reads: CASSGRGRLQYF. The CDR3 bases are TGTGCCAGCAGTGGAAGGGGGCGCCTTCAGTACTTC.

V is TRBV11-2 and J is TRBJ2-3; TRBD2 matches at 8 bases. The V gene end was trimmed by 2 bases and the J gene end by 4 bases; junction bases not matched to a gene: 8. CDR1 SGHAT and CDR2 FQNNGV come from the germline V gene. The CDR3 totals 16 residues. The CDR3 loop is CASSLSDSGAADTQYF. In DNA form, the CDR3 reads TGTGCCAGCAGCTTAAGTGATAGCGGGGCCGCAGATACGCAGTATTTT.

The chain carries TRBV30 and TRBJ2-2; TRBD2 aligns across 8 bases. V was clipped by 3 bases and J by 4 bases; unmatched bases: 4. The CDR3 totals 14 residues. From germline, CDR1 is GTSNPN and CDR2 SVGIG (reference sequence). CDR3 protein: CAWRAGGSTGELFF. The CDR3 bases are TGTGCCTGGAGGGCGGGGGGAAGCACCGGGGAGCTGTTTTTT.

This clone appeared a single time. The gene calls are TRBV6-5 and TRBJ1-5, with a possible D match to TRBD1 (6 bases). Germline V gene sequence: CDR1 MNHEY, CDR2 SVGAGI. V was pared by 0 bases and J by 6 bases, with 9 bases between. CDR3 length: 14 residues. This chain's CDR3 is CASSYSAQGQPQHF. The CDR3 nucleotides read TGTGCCAGCAGTTACTCGGCACAGGGTCAGCCCCAGCATTTT.

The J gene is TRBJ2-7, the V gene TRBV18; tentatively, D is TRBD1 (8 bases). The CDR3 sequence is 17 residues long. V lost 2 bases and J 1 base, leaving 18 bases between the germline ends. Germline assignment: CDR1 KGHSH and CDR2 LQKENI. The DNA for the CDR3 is TGTGCCAGCTCACCAGGCATGAACAGGGGGGGGTCCTACGAGCAGTACTTC. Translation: CASSPGMNRGGSYEQYF.

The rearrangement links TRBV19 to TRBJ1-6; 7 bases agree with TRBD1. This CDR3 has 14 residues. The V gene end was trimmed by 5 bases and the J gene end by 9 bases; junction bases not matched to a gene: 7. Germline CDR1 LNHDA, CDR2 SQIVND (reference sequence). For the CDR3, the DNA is TGTGCCAGTAGTGAAAAGGACAGGTCTTCACCCCTCCACTTT. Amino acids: CASSEKDRSSPLHF.

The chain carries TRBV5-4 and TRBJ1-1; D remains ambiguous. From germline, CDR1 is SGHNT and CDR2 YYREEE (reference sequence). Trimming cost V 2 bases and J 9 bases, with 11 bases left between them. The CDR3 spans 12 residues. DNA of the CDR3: TGTGCCAGCAGCTTTCCACCAGGCCAAGCTTTCTTT. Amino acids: CASSFPPGQAFF.

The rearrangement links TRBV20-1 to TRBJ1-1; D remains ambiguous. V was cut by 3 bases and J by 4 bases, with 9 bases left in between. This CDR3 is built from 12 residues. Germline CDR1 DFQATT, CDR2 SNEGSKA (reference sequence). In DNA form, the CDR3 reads TGCAGTGCTAGTCCTGAGGGCACTGAAGCTTTCTTT. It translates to CSASPEGTEAFF.

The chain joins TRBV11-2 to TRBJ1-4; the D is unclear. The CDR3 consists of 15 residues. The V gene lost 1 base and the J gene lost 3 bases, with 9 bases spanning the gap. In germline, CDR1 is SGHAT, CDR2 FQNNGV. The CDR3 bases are TGTGCCAGCAGCTTAGGCAGCAGGTCTAATGAAAAACTGTTTTTT. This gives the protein CASSLGSRSNEKLFF.

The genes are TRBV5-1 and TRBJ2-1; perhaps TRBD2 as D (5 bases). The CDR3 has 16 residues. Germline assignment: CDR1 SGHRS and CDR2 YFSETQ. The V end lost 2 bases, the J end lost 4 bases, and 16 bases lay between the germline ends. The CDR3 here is CASSFLLSGNYNEQFF. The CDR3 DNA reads TGCGCCAGCAGCTTCCTCCTGTCCGGGAATTACAATGAGCAGTTCTTC.